These 30 T cell receptor beta chains came from one sample sequenced in a study of blood T cell repertoires in COVID-19. Sequenced by immunoSEQ multiplex PCR; TCRdb stores in-frame clones only, minus some. The sample carries 240,000 or so clones, roughly four fifths recorded once. The sequencing sample was made of peripheral blood. These receptors all come from a woman over 75 with COVID-19, enrolled during active disease.

The chain has TRBV15 and TRBJ2-1; D might be TRBD1 (6 bases). Germline CDR1 is LNHNV and CDR2 is YYDKDF (reference sequence). The CDR3 consists of 17 residues. Between the trimmed V and J ends, which lost 1 base and 0 bases, there was a span of 13 bases. In DNA, the CDR3 is TGTGCCACCAGCAGAGGTAGGGACACCGCCTCCTACAATGAGCAGTTCTTC. This encodes CATSRGRDTASYNEQFF. The complete variable domain, with remaining parts taken from reference TRBV15 and TRBJ2-1, reads DAMVIQNPRYQVTQFGKPVTLSCSQTLNHNVMYWYQQKSSQAPKLLFHYYDKDFNNEADTPDNFQSRRPNTSFCFLDIRSPGLGDTAMYLCATSRGRDTASYNEQFFGPGTRLTVL.

The V gene is TRBV11-2, the J gene TRBJ2-3; TRBD1 agrees at 7 bases. CDR1 and CDR2 from the germline V gene are SGHAT and FQNNGV. This CDR3 has 13 amino acids. V lost 3 bases, J lost 3 bases, and 0 bases stayed unmatched. The CDR3 sequence is CASSLTGTDTQYF. CDR3 DNA: TGTGCCAGCAGCTTGACAGGGACAGATACGCAGTATTTT.

J is TRBJ1-5 and V is TRBV12-5; 9 nucleotides align to TRBD1. V lost 6 bases to trimming and J lost 3 bases; unmatched junction nucleotides: 3. From germline, CDR1 is LGHNT and CDR2 FRNRAP. The CDR3 has 14 amino acids. The CDR3 sequence is CASGDRGSNQPQHF. As DNA, the CDR3 is TGTGCTAGTGGGGACAGGGGATCCAATCAGCCCCAGCATTTT.

This clone was seen at least ten times. This chain joins TRBV20-1 and TRBJ1-2; no clear D gene. This CDR3 is built from 8 residues. V was shortened by 8 bases and J by 8 bases, with 6 bases between the two germline ends. Germline CDR1 and CDR2: DFQATT and SNEGSKA (reference sequence). The DNA of the CDR3 is TGCAGTCCGAGGGGCTACACCTTC. Translated, it gives CSPRGYTF.

This chain joins TRBV18 and TRBJ1-6, with a possible D match to TRBD1 (6 bases). CDR1 is KGHSH, CDR2 LQKENI, per germline. The V end was cut by 1 base, the J end by 3 bases, with 13 bases between. The CDR3 spans 17 residues. CDR3 nucleotide sequence: TGTGCCAGCTCACCACTCCCCACAGGGATCTATAATTCACCCCTCCACTTT. Protein: CASSPLPTGIYNSPLHF. The full variable domain, completed using reference TRBV18 and TRBJ1-6, is NAGVMQNPRHLVRRRGQEARLRCSPMKGHSHVYWYRQLPEEGLKFMVYLQKENIIDESGMPKERFSAEFPKEGPSILRIQQVVRGDSAAYFCASSPLPTGIYNSPLHFGNGTRLTVT.

The chain has TRBV14 and TRBJ1-5, with unresolved D. This CDR3 is built from 14 residues. Germline assignment: CDR1 SGHDN and CDR2 FVKESK. V was cut by 1 base and J by 6 bases, with 10 bases left in between. The CDR3 loop is CASSQGQATQPQHF. In nucleotides, the CDR3 is TGTGCCAGCAGCCAAGGTCAGGCAACTCAGCCCCAGCATTTT.

The J gene is TRBJ2-7, the V gene TRBV11-2; tentative D call: TRBD2 (5 bases). Germline V lookup: CDR1 SGHAT, CDR2 FQNNGV. V was cut by 5 bases and J by 7 bases, with 9 bases left in between. This CDR3 has 11 amino acids. The CDR3 loop is CASSRTGEQYF. The CDR3 DNA is TGTGCCAGCAGCCGGACGGGGGAGCAGTACTTC.

This chain joins TRBV28 and TRBJ2-7; no firm D call. Germline V gene sequence: CDR1 MDHEN, CDR2 SYDVKM. The CDR3 is 13 residues long. The V and J ends lost 5 bases and 1 base respectively, with 9 bases between them. The CDR3 region is CASSTNWSYEQYF. CDR3 sequence (DNA): TGTGCCAGCAGTACTAATTGGTCCTACGAGCAGTACTTC.

The V call is TRBV19, the J call TRBJ1-1, with 8 bases that match TRBD1. The germline CDR1 and CDR2 sequences are LNHDA and SQIVND (reference sequence). V shed 5 bases, J shed 5 bases, and the junction held 7 bases outside the gene matches. The CDR3 contains 14 residues. The CDR3 DNA sequence: TGTGCCAGTAGTGCCCGGACAGGGTCGACTGAAGCTTTCTTT. Translated: CASSARTGSTEAFF.

The rearrangement links TRBV7-8 to TRBJ1-5; 7 bases agree with TRBD1. This CDR3 is 14 amino acids long. The V and J ends lost 5 bases and 7 bases, in that order; junction bases with no gene match: 8. CDR1 is SGHVS and CDR2 is FQNEAQ in the germline V gene. The CDR3 region has the DNA TGTGCCAGCAGCAGCACAGGGGTAAGACAGCCCCAGCATTTT. This sequence encodes CASSSTGVRQPQHF.

The V and J genes are TRBV3-1 (or the pseudogene TRBV3-2) and TRBJ2-3; 14 bases match TRBD2. The V gene end was trimmed by 4 bases and the J gene end by 5 bases; junction bases not matched to a gene: 2. The germline CDR1 and CDR2 sequences are LGHDT and YNNKEL (reference sequence). This CDR3 spans 15 amino acids. CDR3 DNA sequence: TGTGCCAGCAGCCGGACTAGCGGGGGGAAAGATACGCAGTATTTT. Translating gives CASSRTSGGKDTQYF.

The chain recombines TRBV29-1 with TRBJ1-3; D may be TRBD1 (5 bases). The CDR3 totals 15 residues. Germline loops: CDR1 SQVTM, CDR2 ANQGSEA. V was shortened by 4 bases and J by 3 bases, with 16 bases between the two germline ends. The CDR3 DNA follows: TGCAGCGTTGCCCATGGGGGGTCTCTTGGAAACACCATATATTTT. Translation gives CSVAHGGSLGNTIYF.

The chain links TRBV15 to TRBJ2-3, with D perhaps TRBD2 (6 bases). V was clipped by 5 bases and J by 1 base, with 13 bases between them. Germline values: CDR1 LNHNV, CDR2 YYDKDF (reference sequence). The CDR3 has 15 amino acids. The CDR3 DNA sequence: TGTGCCACCAGCGTCCGAACGGGAGGCACAGATACGCAGTATTTT. Protein product: CATSVRTGGTDTQYF.

The chain uses TRBV30 and TRBJ1-2; TRBD1 is a possible D gene (5 bases). The CDR3 has 13 amino acids. V gave up 2 bases and J gave up 4 bases, with 11 bases separating them. From germline, CDR1 is GTSNPN and CDR2 SVGIG (reference sequence). CDR3 sequence reads: CAWSPRVGYGYTF. CDR3 nucleotide sequence: TGTGCCTGGAGTCCCAGGGTAGGCTATGGCTACACCTTC.

This rearrangement joins TRBV9 to TRBJ2-7; D possibly corresponds to TRBD1 (5 bases). Deletions cut 0 bases from V and 7 bases from J, with 14 bases between. CDR1 and CDR2 (germline): SGDLS, YYNGEE. This CDR3 region has 14 residues. Here the CDR3 reads CASSVEVGVGEQYF. CDR3 nucleotides: TGTGCCAGCAGCGTAGAGGTAGGGGTGGGGGAGCAGTACTTC.

The chain employs TRBV4-2 and TRBJ2-7; 7 bases fit TRBD1. V trimming: 2 bases; J trimming: 7 bases; junction bases outside the gene matches: 2. Germline V gives CDR1 LGHNA, CDR2 YNFKEQ. This CDR3 comprises 12 residues. The CDR3 nucleotides read TGTGCCAGCAGCCAAACAGGGGTTGAGCAGTACTTC. Residues: CASSQTGVEQYF.

This chain connects TRBV3-1 (or the pseudogene TRBV3-2) to TRBJ2-1, with 11 bases identical to TRBD2. The germline gives CDR1 LGHDT, CDR2 YNNKEL (reference sequence). J lost 6 bases, V lost 0 bases, and 13 bases had no gene match. The CDR3 is 19 amino acids. CDR3 nucleotide sequence: TGTGCCAGCAGCCAAGAATCCCGCCTACTAGCGGGGGAGTCCAATGAGCAGTTCTTC. It codes for CASSQESRLLAGESNEQFF.

In its sample, this clone was seen a few times. The chain combines TRBV6-4 with TRBJ2-3, with D possibly TRBD2 on 6 matching bases. CDR3 length: 17 residues. Trimming took off 3 bases at V and 3 bases at J, with 19 bases between the two ends. In germline, CDR1 is MRHNA, CDR2 SNTAGT. The CDR3 nucleotides are TGTGCCAGCAGTGAAATCCCGCTCGGACGGGGGACAGATACGCAGTATTTT. Translation: CASSEIPLGRGTDTQYF.

This clone was counted once. The V call is TRBV27, the J call TRBJ1-4, with TRBD1 identical over 12 bases. CDR1 is MNHEY and CDR2 is SMNVEV in the germline V gene (reference sequence). V shed 6 bases, J shed 7 bases, and the junction held 6 bases outside the gene matches. The CDR3 sequence is 15 residues long. CDR3 in DNA: TGTGCCAGCAGGGGACAGGGGGCTGGGGCTGAAAAACTGTTTTTT. Amino acids: CASRGQGAGAEKLFF.

V gene TRBV3-1 (or the pseudogene TRBV3-2) combines with J gene TRBJ1-5; tentatively, D is TRBD1 (5 bases). Germline V gene lookup returns CDR1 LGHDT and CDR2 YNNKEL (reference sequence). The CDR3 covers 15 residues. V was cut by 5 bases and J by 4 bases, with 15 bases left in between. CDR3 DNA: TGTGCCAGCAGCGGAAGCGGGACGGCAAATCAGCCCCAGCATTTT. Translating gives CASSGSGTANQPQHF.

V gene TRBV5-4 combines with J gene TRBJ1-2, with a possible D match to TRBD1 (5 bases). The CDR3 contains 12 residues. CDR1 is SGHNT, CDR2 YYREEE, per germline (reference sequence). The V gene lost 5 bases and the J gene lost 4 bases, with 9 bases spanning the gap. CDR3 in amino acids: CASSDSFYGYTF. The CDR3 region has the DNA TGTGCCAGCAGTGACAGTTTCTATGGCTACACCTTC.

The chain has TRBV9 and TRBJ2-2, with 11 bases aligning to TRBD2. After removal of 4 bases from V and 0 bases from J, the junction contained 2 bases not matched to a gene. The CDR3 has 16 amino acids. Germline V gene data show CDR1 as SGDLS and CDR2 as YYNGEE. CDR3 nucleotide sequence: TGTGCCAGCAGCCTGACTAGCGGGGCGAACACCGGGGAGCTGTTTTTT. Its translation is CASSLTSGANTGELFF. Drawing the rest from reference TRBV9 and TRBJ2-2, the complete variable domain is DSGVTQTPKHLITATGQRVTLRCSPRSGDLSVYWYQQSLDQGLQFLIQYYNGEERAKGNILERFSAQQFPDLHSELNLSSLELGDSALYFCASSLTSGANTGELFFGEGSRLTVL.

The V call is TRBV7-2, the J call TRBJ2-2, with 7 bases identical to TRBD1. CDR1 is SGHTA and CDR2 is FQGNSA in the germline V gene. Trimming removed 5 bases from V and 4 bases from J; junction bases left unmatched: 4. The CDR3 is 14 residues long. The CDR3 nucleotides read TGTGCCAGCAGCCCACAGGGGCGCACCGGGGAGCTGTTTTTT. The encoded protein is CASSPQGRTGELFF.

The chain links TRBV28 to TRBJ2-1, with D uncertain. Deletions cut 10 bases from V and 5 bases from J, with 15 bases between. This CDR3 region has 13 residues. From germline, CDR1 is MDHEN and CDR2 SYDVKM. The DNA of the CDR3 is TGTGCCACCCTAGACCGAAGAAACAATGAGCAGTTCTTC. Protein product: CATLDRRNNEQFF.

The chain joins TRBV12-5 to TRBJ2-1; D might be TRBD1 (6 bases). The CDR3 length is 16 residues. The germline V and J ends were trimmed by 6 bases and 2 bases, with 17 bases remaining between them. Looked up from germline, CDR1 is LGHNT and CDR2 is FRNRAP. The CDR3 sequence is CASGYLSGQPYNEQFF. The CDR3 DNA reads TGTGCTAGTGGCTACCTTTCCGGACAGCCCTACAATGAGCAGTTCTTC.

This clone appeared a few times. The rearrangement uses TRBV7-2 and TRBJ2-1, with 15 nucleotides matching TRBD2. CDR1 and CDR2 (germline): SGHTA, FQGNSA. The CDR3 totals 16 residues. The trim removed 3 bases at V and 5 bases at J, leaving 2 bases unmatched. CDR3 coding DNA: TGTGCCAGCAGCTTCGGGACTAGCGGGAGGAACAATGAGCAGTTCTTC. Translated: CASSFGTSGRNNEQFF.

The rearrangement joins TRBV3-1 (or the pseudogene TRBV3-2) to TRBJ2-1; D unclear. CDR3 length equals 11 residues. Trimming shortened V by 4 bases and J by 8 bases, and 6 bases separated the two germline ends. CDR1 and CDR2 (germline): LGHDT, YNNKEL (reference sequence). The CDR3 is CASSRYYEQFF. CDR3 coding DNA: TGTGCCAGCAGCCGATACTATGAGCAGTTCTTC.

The V gene is TRBV5-1, the J gene TRBJ2-1; weak D call: TRBD1 (6 bases). The CDR3 sequence is 15 residues long. With 4 bases removed from V and 6 bases from J, the gap between germline ends came to 17 bases. Germline V gene data show CDR1 as SGHRS and CDR2 as YFSETQ. The CDR3 bases are TGCGCCAGCAGCCACTCCAGGACAGCGAGCAATGAGCAGTTCTTC. Translating gives CASSHSRTASNEQFF.

CDR3 bases: TGCAGCGTTTTGAGGGGGCGGAATACTGAAGCTTTCTTT. This translates into CSVLRGRNTEAFF. The chain employs TRBV29-1 and TRBJ1-1, with 7 bases matching TRBD1. Losses at the gene ends were 5 bases for V and 5 bases for J; bases not matched to a gene: 8. CDR3 length: 13 amino acids. From germline, CDR1 is SQVTM and CDR2 ANQGSEA.

V usage is TRBV7-8 and J usage is TRBJ2-5, with TRBD2 as a possible D gene (5 bases). Germline V gene data show CDR1 as SGHVS and CDR2 as FQNEAQ. V lost 4 bases and J 7 bases, leaving 19 bases between the germline ends. There are 15 residues in the CDR3. CDR3 DNA sequence: TGTGCCAGCAGCTATAGTTTAAGCGGAGGAGGGACCCAGTACTTC. Translated: CASSYSLSGGGTQYF. Supplemented by reference TRBV7-8 and TRBJ2-5, the full variable domain reads GAGVSQSPRYKVAKRGQDVALRCDPISGHVSLFWYQQALGQGPEFLTYFQNEAQLDKSGLPSDRFFAERPEGSVSTLKIQRTQQEDSAVYLCASSYSLSGGGTQYFGPGTRLLVL.